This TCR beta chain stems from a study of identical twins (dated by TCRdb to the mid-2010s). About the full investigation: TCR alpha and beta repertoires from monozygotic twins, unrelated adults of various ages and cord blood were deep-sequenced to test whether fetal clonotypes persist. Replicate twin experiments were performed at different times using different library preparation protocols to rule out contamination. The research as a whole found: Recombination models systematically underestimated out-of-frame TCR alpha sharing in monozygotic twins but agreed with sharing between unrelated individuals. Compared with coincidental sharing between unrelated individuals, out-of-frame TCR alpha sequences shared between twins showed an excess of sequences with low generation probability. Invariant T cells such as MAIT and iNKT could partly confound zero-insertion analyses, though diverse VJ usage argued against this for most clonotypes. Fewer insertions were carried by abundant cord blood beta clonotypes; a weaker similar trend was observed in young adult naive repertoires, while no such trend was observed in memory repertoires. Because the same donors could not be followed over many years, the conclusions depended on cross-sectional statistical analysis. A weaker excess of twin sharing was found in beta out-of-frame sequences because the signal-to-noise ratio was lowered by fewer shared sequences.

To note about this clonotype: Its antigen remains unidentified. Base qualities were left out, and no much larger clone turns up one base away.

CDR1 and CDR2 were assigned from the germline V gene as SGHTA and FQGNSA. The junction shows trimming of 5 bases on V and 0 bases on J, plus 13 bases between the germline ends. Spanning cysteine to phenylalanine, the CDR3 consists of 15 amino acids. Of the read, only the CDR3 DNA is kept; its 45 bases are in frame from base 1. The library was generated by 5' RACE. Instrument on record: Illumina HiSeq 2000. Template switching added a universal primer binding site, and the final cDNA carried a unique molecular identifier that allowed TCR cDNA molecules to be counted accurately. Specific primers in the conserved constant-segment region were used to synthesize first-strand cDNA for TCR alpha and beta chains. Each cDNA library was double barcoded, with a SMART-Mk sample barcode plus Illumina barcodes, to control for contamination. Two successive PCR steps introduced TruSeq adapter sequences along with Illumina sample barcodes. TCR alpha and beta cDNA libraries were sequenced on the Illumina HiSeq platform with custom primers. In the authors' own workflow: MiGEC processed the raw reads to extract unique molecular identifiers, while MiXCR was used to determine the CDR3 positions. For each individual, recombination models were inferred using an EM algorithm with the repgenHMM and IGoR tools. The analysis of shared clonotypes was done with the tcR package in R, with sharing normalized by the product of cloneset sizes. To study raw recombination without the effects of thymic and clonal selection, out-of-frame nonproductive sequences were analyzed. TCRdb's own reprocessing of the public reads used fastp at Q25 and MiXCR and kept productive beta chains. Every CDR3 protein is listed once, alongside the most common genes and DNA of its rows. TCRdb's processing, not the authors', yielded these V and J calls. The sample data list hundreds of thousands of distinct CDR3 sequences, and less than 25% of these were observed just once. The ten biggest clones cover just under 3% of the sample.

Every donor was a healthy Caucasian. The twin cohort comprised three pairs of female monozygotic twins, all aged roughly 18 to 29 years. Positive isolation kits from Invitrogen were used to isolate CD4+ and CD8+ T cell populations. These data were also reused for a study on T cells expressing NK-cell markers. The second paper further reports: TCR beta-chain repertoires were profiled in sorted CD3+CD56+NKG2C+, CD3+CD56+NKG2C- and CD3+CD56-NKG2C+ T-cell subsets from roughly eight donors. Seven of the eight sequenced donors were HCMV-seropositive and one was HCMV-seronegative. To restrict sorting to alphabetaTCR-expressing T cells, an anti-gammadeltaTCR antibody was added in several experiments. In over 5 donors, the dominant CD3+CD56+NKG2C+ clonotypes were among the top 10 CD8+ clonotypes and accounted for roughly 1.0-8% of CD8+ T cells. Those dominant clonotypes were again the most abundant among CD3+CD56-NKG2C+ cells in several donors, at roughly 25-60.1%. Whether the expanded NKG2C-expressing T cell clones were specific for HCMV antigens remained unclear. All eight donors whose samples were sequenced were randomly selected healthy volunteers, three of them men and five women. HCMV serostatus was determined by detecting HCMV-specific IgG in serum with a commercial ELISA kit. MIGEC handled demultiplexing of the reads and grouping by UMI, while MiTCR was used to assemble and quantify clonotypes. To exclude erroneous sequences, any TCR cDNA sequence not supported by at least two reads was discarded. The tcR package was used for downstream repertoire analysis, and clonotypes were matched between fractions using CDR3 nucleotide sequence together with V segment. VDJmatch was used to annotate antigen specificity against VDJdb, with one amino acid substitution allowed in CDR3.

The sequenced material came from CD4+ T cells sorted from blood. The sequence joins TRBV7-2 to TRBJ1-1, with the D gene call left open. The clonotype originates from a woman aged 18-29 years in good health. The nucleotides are TGTGCCAGCAGCCCCCAGTCCTCGGTGAACACTGAAGCTTTCTTT. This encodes CASSPQSSVNTEAFF.